Listed here are 17 T cell receptor beta chains from one sample, sequenced in a study of control samples from healthy donors and cancer patients. The table came from immunoSEQ multiplex PCR; TCRdb's copy has only in-frame clones and leaves some out. The repertoire holds roughly 95,000 clones, with around 90% as singletons. Sequenced: blood. The receptors were gathered from a human donor in good health. The donor label of this sample is uncertain.

This chain connects TRBV25-1 to TRBJ1-1, with unresolved D. Trimming removed 7 bases at V and 4 bases at J, with 7 bases between. CDR1 MGHDK and CDR2 SYGVNS come from the germline V gene. The CDR3 runs 11 residues. The CDR3: CASTESTEAFF. The CDR3 DNA is TGTGCCAGCACTGAGAGCACTGAAGCTTTCTTT.

The gene calls are TRBV11-2 and TRBJ2-2; D unclear. The CDR3 consists of 15 residues. Trimming stripped 0 bases from V and 3 bases from J, with 8 bases between. Germline-derived CDR1 and CDR2 are SGHAT and FQNNGV. CDR3 sequence (DNA): TGTGCCAGCAGCTTAGATATTGGGTACACCGGGGAGCTGTTTTTT. It codes for CASSLDIGYTGELFF.

This chain joins TRBV4-2 and TRBJ2-3, with TRBD2 matching 7 bases. V trimming: 4 bases; J trimming: 2 bases; junction bases outside the gene matches: 6. CDR1 is LGHNA and CDR2 is YNFKEQ in the germline V gene. This CDR3 is built from 15 residues. Written as DNA, the CDR3 is TGTGCCAGCAGCCCCTCGAGCGGGACCACAGATACGCAGTATTTT. Encoded protein: CASSPSSGTTDTQYF.

V and J are TRBV19 and TRBJ1-1; no clear D gene. V lost 3 bases and J 0 bases, leaving 8 bases between the germline ends. Germline V gene lookup returns CDR1 LNHDA and CDR2 SQIVND (reference sequence). The CDR3 sequence is 14 residues long. CDR3 in amino acids: CASSIRTLNTEAFF. The CDR3 bases are TGTGCCAGTAGTATCAGGACCCTGAACACTGAAGCTTTCTTT.

The chain employs TRBV6-6 and TRBJ1-2, with D unresolved. Germline CDR1 is MNHNY and CDR2 is SVGAGI (reference sequence). Trimming pared 4 bases from V and 6 bases from J, leaving 9 bases between. The CDR3 totals 12 residues. CDR3 DNA: TGTGCCAGCAGTTTTCCGATGGATGGCTACACCTTC. It yields the protein CASSFPMDGYTF.

The chain links TRBV4-3 to TRBJ2-3, with D tentatively TRBD1 (5 bases). The CDR3 runs to 15 residues. Germline CDR1 and CDR2: LGHNA and YSLEER. V shed 0 bases and J shed 5 bases, with 12 bases lying between them. CDR3 sequence reads: CASSQDLTVEDTQYF. The CDR3 nucleotides are TGCGCCAGCAGCCAAGATTTGACAGTTGAAGATACGCAGTATTTT.

This chain joins TRBV7-2 and TRBJ2-2; 9 bases are shared with TRBD2. The CDR3 spans 16 residues. The V gene's germline CDR1 is SGHTA and CDR2 FQGNSA. V dropped 0 bases and J dropped 6; count of bases not matched to a gene: 5. CDR3 nucleotides: TGTGCCAGCAGCTTAGCAGGAAGCGGGGGGTCCGGGGAGCTGTTTTTT. Translated, it gives CASSLAGSGGSGELFF.

The J gene is TRBJ2-2, the V gene TRBV6-5; D not certain. There are 14 residues in the CDR3. The ends were cut back, 0 bases at V and 1 base at J, with 3 bases in the middle. Germline CDR1 and CDR2: MNHEY and SVGAGI. DNA of the CDR3: TGTGCCAGCAGTTACTCGATGAACACCGGGGAGCTGTTTTTT. Residues: CASSYSMNTGELFF.

This clone turned up a few times. The chain carries TRBV6-1 and TRBJ1-2; unclear D gene. The CDR3 loop spans 11 amino acids. Germline V lookup: CDR1 MNHNS, CDR2 SASEGT. V was clipped by 2 bases and J by 7 bases, with 5 bases between them. Here the CDR3 DNA reads TGTGCCAGCAGTGAATATGGTGGCTACACCTTC. Translation gives CASSEYGGYTF.

In nucleotides, the CDR3 is TGTGCCAGTAGAACAAGACAGATTAGCACAGATACGCAGTATTTT. Its protein is CASRTRQISTDTQYF. The chain links TRBV19 to TRBJ2-3, with D possibly being TRBD1 (5 bases). V dropped 6 bases and J dropped 0 bases, with 13 bases sitting between them. The CDR3 has 15 residues. The germline gives CDR1 LNHDA, CDR2 SQIVND (reference sequence).

The genes are TRBV4-2 and TRBJ1-5; D is perhaps TRBD1 (5 bases). This CDR3 comprises 14 residues. Trimming removed 1 base at V and 4 bases at J, with 8 bases between. The V gene's germline CDR1 is LGHNA and CDR2 YNFKEQ. The CDR3 loop is CASSQGAGNQPQHF. The CDR3 DNA sequence: TGTGCCAGCAGCCAAGGGGCAGGGAATCAGCCCCAGCATTTT.

The count of this clone is one. The chain uses TRBV12-3 or TRBV12-4 and TRBJ1-1; D uncertain. The CDR3 has 12 amino acids. V was shortened by 3 bases and J by 4 bases, with 6 bases between the two germline ends. The CDR3 coding sequence is TGTGCCAGCAGTTTTTCCGTCACTGAAGCTTTCTTT. Amino acids: CASSFSVTEAFF.

The V gene is TRBV19, the J gene TRBJ1-5; no definite D call. The CDR3 spans 14 residues. V lost 5 bases to trimming and J lost 0 bases, with 8 bases between them. Germline CDR1 is LNHDA and CDR2 is SQIVND (reference sequence). CDR3 in DNA: TGTGCCAGTAGTGTACAGCTTAGCAATCAGCCCCAGCATTTT. As protein: CASSVQLSNQPQHF.

This sequence joins TRBV29-1 and TRBJ1-2; D is undetermined. Germline V gene lookup returns CDR1 SQVTM and CDR2 ANQGSEA. The CDR3 is 13 amino acids. V lost 2 bases to trimming and J lost 2 bases, with 9 bases between them. The CDR3 protein is CSVERQENYGYTF. CDR3 coding DNA: TGCAGCGTTGAAAGGCAGGAGAACTATGGCTACACCTTC. Combining the CDR3 with reference TRBV29-1 and TRBJ1-2 gives the whole variable domain SAVISQKPSRDICQRGTSLTIQCQVDSQVTMMFWYRQQPGQSLTLIATANQGSEATYESGFVIDKFPISRPNLTFSTLTVSNMSPEDSSIYLCSVERQENYGYTFGSGTRLTVV.

The chain has TRBV15 and TRBJ2-5, with TRBD2 matching 10 bases. CDR1 and CDR2 from the germline V gene are LNHNV and YYDKDF (reference sequence). There are 15 residues in the CDR3. V was clipped by 2 bases and J by 4 bases; unmatched bases: 4. The CDR3 sequence is CATSRRAGGVETQYF. The CDR3 bases are TGTGCCACCAGCAGACGAGCGGGGGGGGTAGAGACCCAGTACTTC. The whole variable domain, filled in from reference TRBV15 and TRBJ2-5, reads DAMVIQNPRYQVTQFGKPVTLSCSQTLNHNVMYWYQQKSSQAPKLLFHYYDKDFNNEADTPDNFQSRRPNTSFCFLDIRSPGLGDTAMYLCATSRRAGGVETQYFGPGTRLLVL.

This clone was observed a single time. This rearrangement joins TRBV19 to TRBJ1-6; D is ambiguous. The CDR3 contains 13 residues. Trimming removed 2 bases from V and 7 bases from J, with 6 bases in between. The germline V gene has CDR1 LNHDA and CDR2 SQIVND (reference sequence). The DNA of the CDR3 is TGTGCCAGTAGTATACGGACGAATTCACCCCTCCACTTT. Translation gives CASSIRTNSPLHF.

This rearrangement joins TRBV6-1 to TRBJ1-6, with TRBD1 identical over 7 bases. This CDR3 is 16 amino acids long. The junction had 10 bases not matched to a gene; V was cut back by 1 base and J by 10 bases. Germline CDR1 is MNHNS and CDR2 is SASEGT. CDR3 nucleotide sequence: TGTGCCAGCAGTGAAGACCCGACAGGGAAGAGGTCACCCCTCCACTTT. Translated, it gives CASSEDPTGKRSPLHF.